The 11 T cell receptor beta chains given below trace back to one sample, sequenced in a study of blood T cell repertoires in COVID-19. Sequencing was performed with immunoSEQ multiplex PCR; in TCRdb, only in-frame clones are kept and a portion is missing. The table lists 90,000 or so clones, 75% to 85% of them singletons. Sequencing input: peripheral blood. These receptors all come from a human donor in a cohort sampled during active COVID-19.

The chain is built from TRBV27 and TRBJ2-5, with TRBD2 matching over 7 bases. The CDR3 contains 15 residues. The trim removed 3 bases at V and 3 bases at J, leaving 7 bases unmatched. Germline CDR1 reads MNHEY; CDR2 reads SMNVEV (reference sequence). CDR3 nucleotide sequence: TGTGCCAGCAGTTTTGCTCCTAGCGGTAAAGAGACCCAGTACTTC. It encodes CASSFAPSGKETQYF.

The rearrangement links TRBV19 to TRBJ2-2; D is unresolved. The CDR3 sequence is 16 residues long. The V and J ends lost 0 bases and 4 bases respectively, with 12 bases between them. In germline, CDR1 is LNHDA, CDR2 SQIVND (reference sequence). CDR3 sequence: CASSIDLGRFTGELFF. The DNA for the CDR3 is TGTGCCAGTAGTATAGATCTGGGCAGATTCACCGGGGAGCTGTTTTTT. The full variable domain, rest sourced from reference TRBV19 and TRBJ2-2, is DGGITQSPKYLFRKEGQNVTLSCEQNLNHDAMYWYRQDPGQGLRLIYYSQIVNDFQKGDIAEGYSVSREKKESFPLTVTSAQKNPTAFYLCASSIDLGRFTGELFFGEGSRLTVL.

The chain combines TRBV19 with TRBJ1-6; D uncertain. There are 16 residues in the CDR3. Germline CDR1 is LNHDA and CDR2 is SQIVND (reference sequence). V was clipped by 1 base and J by 5 bases, with 12 bases between them. The CDR3 spells CASSIALRADNSPLHF. The CDR3 DNA follows: TGTGCCAGTAGTATAGCTCTTAGAGCGGATAATTCACCCCTCCACTTT.

The chain couples TRBV27 to TRBJ2-7; a possible D gene is TRBD1 (6 bases). Trimming stripped 5 bases from V and 2 bases from J, with 16 bases between. The CDR3 length is 15 residues. CDR1 is MNHEY, CDR2 SMNVEV, per germline (reference sequence). In DNA form, the CDR3 reads TGTGCCAGCAGTCTACTCGTGGGGGCGACCTACGAGCAGTACTTC. Translated, it gives CASSLLVGATYEQYF.

This clone was counted between two and nine times. The chain is built from TRBV11-2 and TRBJ1-6; TRBD1 might be the D (6 bases). CDR1 and CDR2 (germline): SGHAT, FQNNGV. The CDR3 is made up of 15 amino acids. V was cut by 2 bases and J by 6 bases, with 11 bases left in between. CDR3: CASSLTGGGNSPLHF. The CDR3 DNA reads TGTGCCAGCAGCTTAACGGGGGGCGGTAATTCACCCCTCCACTTT.

The V call is TRBV19, the J call TRBJ1-1; TRBD1 might be the D (5 bases). Germline values: CDR1 LNHDA, CDR2 SQIVND (reference sequence). CDR3 size: 13 residues. Trimming left V 5 bases short and J 5 bases short, with 12 bases between. The CDR3 is CASSAQGLTEAFF. CDR3 coding DNA: TGTGCCAGTAGTGCGCAGGGTTTAACTGAAGCTTTCTTT.

The chain is built from TRBV19 and TRBJ2-7, with TRBD2 matching 8 bases. CDR3 length equals 16 residues. The trim removed 6 bases at V and 5 bases at J, leaving 15 bases unmatched. CDR1 and CDR2 from the germline V gene are LNHDA and SQIVND (reference sequence). Here the CDR3 reads CASSLFAGGASHEQYF. CDR3 DNA sequence: TGTGCCAGTAGCTTGTTCGCGGGGGGCGCATCCCACGAGCAGTACTTC.

The CDR3 DNA is TGTGCCACCAGCAGAGTAGCGGGAGCAAACACAGATACGCAGTATTTT. It encodes CATSRVAGANTDTQYF. The V and J genes are TRBV15 and TRBJ2-3; TRBD2 agrees at 9 bases. From germline, CDR1 is LNHNV and CDR2 YYDKDF (reference sequence). Trimming cost V 1 base and J 2 bases; bases outside gene matches: 4. The CDR3 covers 16 residues. The whole variable domain, remainder taken from reference TRBV15 and TRBJ2-3, is DAMVIQNPRYQVTQFGKPVTLSCSQTLNHNVMYWYQQKSSQAPKLLFHYYDKDFNNEADTPDNFQSRRPNTSFCFLDIRSPGLGDTAMYLCATSRVAGANTDTQYFGPGTRLTVL.

There are a few counts of this clone. This rearrangement joins TRBV10-3 to TRBJ2-5; the match to TRBD2 covers 9 bases. The CDR3 runs to 14 residues. The germline gives CDR1 ENHRY, CDR2 SYGVKD. J gave up 4 bases and V 9 bases, and 9 bases lay outside the gene matches. CDR3 amino acids: CAIGSGSLGETQYF. Written as DNA, the CDR3 is TGTGCCATAGGTAGCGGGAGTTTAGGAGAGACCCAGTACTTC.

The chain employs TRBV5-1 and TRBJ2-7; 14 positions match TRBD2. In germline, CDR1 is SGHRS, CDR2 YFSETQ. The V and J ends lost 5 bases and 1 base, in that order; junction bases with no gene match: 5. This CDR3 spans 16 amino acids. The CDR3 DNA reads TGCGCCAGCAGACCGGGACTAGCGGGAGAATCCTACGAGCAGTACTTC. This codes for CASRPGLAGESYEQYF.

The chain carries TRBV18 and TRBJ2-7, with D possibly matching TRBD2 (6 bases). CDR1 is KGHSH and CDR2 is LQKENI in the germline V gene. With 6 bases removed from V and 2 bases from J, the gap between germline ends came to 20 bases. The CDR3 consists of 16 residues. Written as DNA, the CDR3 is TGTGCCAGCTCGGAGTACGGGACTGACCCCGCCTACGAGCAGTACTTC. It encodes CASSEYGTDPAYEQYF. Drawing the rest from reference TRBV18 and TRBJ2-7, the complete variable domain is NAGVMQNPRHLVRRRGQEARLRCSPMKGHSHVYWYRQLPEEGLKFMVYLQKENIIDESGMPKERFSAEFPKEGPSILRIQQVVRGDSAAYFCASSEYGTDPAYEQYFGPGTRLTVT.